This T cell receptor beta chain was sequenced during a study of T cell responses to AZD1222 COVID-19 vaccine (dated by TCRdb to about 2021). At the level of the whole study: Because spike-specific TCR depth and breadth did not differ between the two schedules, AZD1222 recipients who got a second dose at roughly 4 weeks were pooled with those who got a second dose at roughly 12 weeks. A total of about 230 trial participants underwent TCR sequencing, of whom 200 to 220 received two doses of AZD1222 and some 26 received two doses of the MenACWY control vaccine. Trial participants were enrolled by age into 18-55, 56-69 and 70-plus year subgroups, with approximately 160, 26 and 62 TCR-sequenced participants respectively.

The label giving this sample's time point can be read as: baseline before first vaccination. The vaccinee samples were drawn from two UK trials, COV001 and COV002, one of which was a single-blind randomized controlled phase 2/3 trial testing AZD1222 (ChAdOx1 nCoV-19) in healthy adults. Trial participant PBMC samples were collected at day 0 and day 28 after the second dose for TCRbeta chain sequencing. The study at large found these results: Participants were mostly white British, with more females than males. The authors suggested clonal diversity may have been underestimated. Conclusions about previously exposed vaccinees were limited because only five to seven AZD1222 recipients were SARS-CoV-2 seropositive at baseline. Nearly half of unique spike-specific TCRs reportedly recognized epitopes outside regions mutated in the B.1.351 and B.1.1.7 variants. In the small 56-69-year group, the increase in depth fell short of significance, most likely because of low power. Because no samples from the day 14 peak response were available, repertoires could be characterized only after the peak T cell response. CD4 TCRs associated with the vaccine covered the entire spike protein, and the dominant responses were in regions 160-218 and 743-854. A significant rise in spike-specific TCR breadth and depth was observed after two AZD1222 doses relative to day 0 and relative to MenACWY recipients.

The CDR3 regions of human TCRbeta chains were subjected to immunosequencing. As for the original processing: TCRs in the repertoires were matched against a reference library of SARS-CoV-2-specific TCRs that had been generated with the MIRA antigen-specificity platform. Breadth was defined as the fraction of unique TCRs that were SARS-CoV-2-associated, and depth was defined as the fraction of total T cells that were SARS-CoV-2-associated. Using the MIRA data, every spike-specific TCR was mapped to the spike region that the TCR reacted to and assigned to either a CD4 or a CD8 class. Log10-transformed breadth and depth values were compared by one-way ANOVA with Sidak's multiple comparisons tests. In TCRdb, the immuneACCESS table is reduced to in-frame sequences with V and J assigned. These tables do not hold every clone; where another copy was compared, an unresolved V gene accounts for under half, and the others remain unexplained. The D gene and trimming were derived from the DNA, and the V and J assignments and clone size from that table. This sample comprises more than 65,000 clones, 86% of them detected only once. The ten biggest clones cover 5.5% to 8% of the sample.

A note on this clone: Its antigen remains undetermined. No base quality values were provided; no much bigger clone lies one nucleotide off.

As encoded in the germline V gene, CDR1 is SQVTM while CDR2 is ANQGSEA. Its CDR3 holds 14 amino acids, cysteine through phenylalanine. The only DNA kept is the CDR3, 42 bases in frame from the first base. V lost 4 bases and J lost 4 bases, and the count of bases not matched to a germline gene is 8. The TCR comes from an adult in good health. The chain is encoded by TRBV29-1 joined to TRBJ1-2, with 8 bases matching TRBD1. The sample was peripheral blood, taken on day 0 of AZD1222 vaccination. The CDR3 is CSVASGTGVYGYTF. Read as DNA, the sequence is TGCAGCGTTGCATCCGGGACAGGAGTCTATGGCTACACCTTC. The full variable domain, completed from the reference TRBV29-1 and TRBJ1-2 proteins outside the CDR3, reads SAVISQKPSRDICQRGTSLTIQCQVDSQVTMMFWYRQQPGQSLTLIATANQGSEATYESGFVIDKFPISRPNLTFSTLTVSNMSPEDSSIYLCSVASGTGVYGYTFGSGTRLTVV.